The sequence of this TCR beta chain was determined in a study of blood T cell repertoires in COVID-19. Study background: The study drew acute and convalescent COVID-19 samples from the United States, Italy and Spain.

V lost 7 bases and J 8 bases, leaving 22 bases between the germline ends. The CDR3 length is 15 residues. Germline CDR1 reads MDHEN; CDR2 reads SYDVKM. TCRdb's copy holds only in-frame clones and misses some; the assay was immunoSEQ multiplex PCR. The sample includes 130,000 to 150,000 clones, 70% to 80% of them seen just once. The sequencing input was peripheral blood. This chain links TRBV28 with TRBJ2-3; D remains ambiguous. This receptor was identified in a woman in her 70s with COVID-19, enrolled during active disease. The CDR3 loop is CASTPLGPSYGTQYF. CDR3 DNA sequence: TGTGCCAGCACCCCCTTGGGCCCCTCATATGGTACGCAGTATTTT.